What follows are 4 T cell receptor beta chains derived from one specimen sequenced in a study of OX40 agonist ivuxolimab in advanced cancers. Assay: immunoSEQ multiplex PCR; the TCRdb copy retains only in-frame clones and omits some. The sample records 25,000 or so clones, roughly 80% being singletons. This specimen was CD4+ or CD8+ T cells sorted from blood, taken in a trial of the OX40 agonist ivuxolimab. Every receptor here comes from an adult with an advanced solid tumor such as melanoma, head and neck, liver or kidney cancer.

This clone has just a few counts. The V and J genes are TRBV5-4 and TRBJ1-2; TRBD1 agrees at 9 bases. The CDR3 totals 13 residues. Germline CDR1 SGHNT, CDR2 YYREEE (reference sequence). V was clipped by 2 bases and J by 7 bases; unmatched bases: 3. CDR3 residues: CASSLQGAAGYTF. CDR3 DNA sequence: TGTGCCAGCAGCTTACAGGGGGCAGCTGGCTACACCTTC.

V and J are TRBV11-2 and TRBJ2-1; TRBD1 matches 9 bases. There are 12 residues in the CDR3. The V gene's germline CDR1 is SGHAT and CDR2 FQNNGV. Germline trimming cut 5 bases from V and 8 bases from J; bases unmatched to any gene: 1. For the CDR3, the DNA is TGTGCCAGCAGCACAGGGGGCGATGAGCAGTTCTTC. Translation: CASSTGGDEQFF.

This clone has only one observation. The chain is built from TRBV15 and TRBJ2-2; D gene uncertain. The CDR3 is made up of 14 amino acids. Between the trimmed V and J ends, which lost 0 bases and 0 bases, there was a span of 2 bases. Per the germline V gene, CDR1 is LNHNV and CDR2 is YYDKDF (reference sequence). CDR3 residues: CATSRDSNTGELFF. For the CDR3, the DNA is TGTGCCACCAGCAGAGATTCGAACACCGGGGAGCTGTTTTTT. Full variable domain (missing parts from reference TRBV15 and TRBJ2-2): DAMVIQNPRYQVTQFGKPVTLSCSQTLNHNVMYWYQQKSSQAPKLLFHYYDKDFNNEADTPDNFQSRRPNTSFCFLDIRSPGLGDTAMYLCATSRDSNTGELFFGEGSRLTVL.

The rearrangement uses TRBV27 and TRBJ2-1; possible D gene TRBD2, 6 bases. This CDR3 has 14 amino acids. Deletions cut 2 bases from V and 8 bases from J, with 13 bases between. CDR1 MNHEY and CDR2 SMNVEV come from the germline V gene (reference sequence). The DNA of the CDR3 is TGTGCCAGCAGTTTACAGGGAGGTACGCATGAGCAGTTCTTC. Its translation: CASSLQGGTHEQFF.